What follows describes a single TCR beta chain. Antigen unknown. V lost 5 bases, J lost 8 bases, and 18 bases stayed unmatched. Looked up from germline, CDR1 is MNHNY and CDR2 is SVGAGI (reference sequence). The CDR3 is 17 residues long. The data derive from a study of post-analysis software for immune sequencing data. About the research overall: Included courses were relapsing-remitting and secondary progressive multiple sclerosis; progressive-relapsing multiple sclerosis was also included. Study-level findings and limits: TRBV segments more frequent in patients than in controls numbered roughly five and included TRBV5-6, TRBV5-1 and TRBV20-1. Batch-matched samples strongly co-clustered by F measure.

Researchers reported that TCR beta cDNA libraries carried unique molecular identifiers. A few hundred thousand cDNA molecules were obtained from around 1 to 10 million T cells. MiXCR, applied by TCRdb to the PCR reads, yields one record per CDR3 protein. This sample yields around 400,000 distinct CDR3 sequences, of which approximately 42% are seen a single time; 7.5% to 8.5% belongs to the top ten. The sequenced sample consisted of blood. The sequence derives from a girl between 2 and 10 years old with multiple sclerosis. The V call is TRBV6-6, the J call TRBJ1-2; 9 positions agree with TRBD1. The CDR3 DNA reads TGTGCCAGCAGTCCGTACGTAGGGGGGACAGGGTCTTACGGCTACACCTTC. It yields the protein CASSPYVGGTGSYGYTF.